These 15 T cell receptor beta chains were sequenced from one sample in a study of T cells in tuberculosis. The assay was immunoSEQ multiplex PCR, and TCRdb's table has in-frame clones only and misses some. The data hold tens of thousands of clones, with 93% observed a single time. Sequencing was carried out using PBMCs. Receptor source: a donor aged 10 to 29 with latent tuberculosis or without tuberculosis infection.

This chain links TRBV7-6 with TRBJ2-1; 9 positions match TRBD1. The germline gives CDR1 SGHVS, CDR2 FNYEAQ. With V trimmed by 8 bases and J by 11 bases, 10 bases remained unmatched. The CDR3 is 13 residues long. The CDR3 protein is CASDRGQGLKQFF. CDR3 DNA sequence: TGTGCCAGCGATAGGGGACAGGGCTTAAAGCAGTTCTTC.

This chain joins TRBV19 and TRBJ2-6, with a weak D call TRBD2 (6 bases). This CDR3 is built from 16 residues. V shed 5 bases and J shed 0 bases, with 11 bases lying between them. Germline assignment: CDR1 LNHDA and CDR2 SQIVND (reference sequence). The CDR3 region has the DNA TGTGCCAGTAGTGCTGGGAGGATCTCTGGGGCCAACGTCCTGACTTTC. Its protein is CASSAGRISGANVLTF.

The CDR3 sequence: CASSSRTGALEYEQYF. DNA of the CDR3: TGTGCCAGTAGTTCCCGAACAGGGGCCTTAGAATACGAGCAGTACTTC. This chain connects TRBV19 to TRBJ2-7, with TRBD1 identical over 7 bases. This CDR3 region has 16 residues. Trimming took 5 bases from V and 4 from J; bases not matched to a gene: 14. Germline CDR1 LNHDA, CDR2 SQIVND (reference sequence).

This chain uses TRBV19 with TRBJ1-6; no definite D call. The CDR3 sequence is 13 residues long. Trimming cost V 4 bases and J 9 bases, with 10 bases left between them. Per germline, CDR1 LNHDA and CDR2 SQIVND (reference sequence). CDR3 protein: CASSTGFSSPLHF. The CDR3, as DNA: TGTGCCAGTAGTACCGGGTTTAGTTCACCCCTCCACTTT.

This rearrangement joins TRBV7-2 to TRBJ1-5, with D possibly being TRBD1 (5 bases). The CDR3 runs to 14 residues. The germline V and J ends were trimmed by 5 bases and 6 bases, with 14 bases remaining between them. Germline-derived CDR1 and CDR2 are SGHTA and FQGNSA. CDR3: CASSPDGGGQPQHF. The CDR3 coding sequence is TGTGCCAGCAGCCCCGATGGGGGGGGTCAGCCCCAGCATTTT.

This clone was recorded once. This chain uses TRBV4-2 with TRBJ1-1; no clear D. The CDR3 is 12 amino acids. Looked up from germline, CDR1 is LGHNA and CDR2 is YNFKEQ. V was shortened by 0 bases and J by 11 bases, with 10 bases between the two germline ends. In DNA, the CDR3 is TGTGCCAGCAGCCAAGATCTCAGGTCGGCTTTCTTT. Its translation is CASSQDLRSAFF.

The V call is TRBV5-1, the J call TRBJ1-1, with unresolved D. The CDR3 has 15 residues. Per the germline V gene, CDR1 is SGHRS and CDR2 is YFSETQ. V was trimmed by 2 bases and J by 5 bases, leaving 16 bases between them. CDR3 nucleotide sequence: TGCGCCAGCAGCTTTACCGCGGCGGGTGGGACTGAAGCTTTCTTT. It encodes CASSFTAAGGTEAFF.

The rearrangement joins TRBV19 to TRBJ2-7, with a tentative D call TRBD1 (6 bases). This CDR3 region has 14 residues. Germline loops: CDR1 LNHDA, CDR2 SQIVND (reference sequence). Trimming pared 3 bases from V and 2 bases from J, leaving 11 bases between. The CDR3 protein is CASSISRGAYEQYF. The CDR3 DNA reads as TGTGCCAGTAGTATTTCCAGGGGAGCCTACGAGCAGTACTTC.

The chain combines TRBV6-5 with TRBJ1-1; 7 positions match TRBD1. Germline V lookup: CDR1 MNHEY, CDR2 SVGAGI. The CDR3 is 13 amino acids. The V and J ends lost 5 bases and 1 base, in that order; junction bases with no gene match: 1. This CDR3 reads CASSPGGNTEAFF. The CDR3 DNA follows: TGTGCCAGCAGTCCAGGGGGGAACACTGAAGCTTTCTTT.

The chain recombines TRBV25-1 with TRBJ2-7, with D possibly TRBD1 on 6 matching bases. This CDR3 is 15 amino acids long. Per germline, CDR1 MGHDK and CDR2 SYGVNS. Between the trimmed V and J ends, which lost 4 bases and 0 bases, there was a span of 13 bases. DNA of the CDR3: TGTGCCAGCAGTGCAAATCGGGGACACTCCTACGAGCAGTACTTC. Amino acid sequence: CASSANRGHSYEQYF.

The CDR3 DNA is TGTGCCAGCAGCTTGGGGACTAGCGGGACGACCGGGGAGCTGTTTTTT. It is translated as CASSLGTSGTTGELFF. The chain links TRBV5-8 to TRBJ2-2; 12 bases fit TRBD2. Per the germline V gene, CDR1 is SGHTS and CDR2 is YDEGEE. Losses at the gene ends were 0 bases for V and 5 bases for J; bases not matched to a gene: 2. This CDR3 region has 16 residues.

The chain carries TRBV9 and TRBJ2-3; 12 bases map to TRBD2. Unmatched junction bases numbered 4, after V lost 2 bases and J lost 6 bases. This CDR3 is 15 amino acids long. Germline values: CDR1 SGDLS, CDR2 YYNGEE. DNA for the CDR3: TGTGCCAGCAGCGTCCTAGCGGGGGGGGATGATACGCAGTATTTT. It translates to CASSVLAGGDDTQYF.

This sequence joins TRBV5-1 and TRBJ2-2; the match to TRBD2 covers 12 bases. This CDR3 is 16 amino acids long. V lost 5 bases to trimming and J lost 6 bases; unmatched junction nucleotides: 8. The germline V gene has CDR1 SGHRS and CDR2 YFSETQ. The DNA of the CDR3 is TGCGCCAGCAGTCCTACTAGCGGGGGGCTATCCGGGGAGCTGTTTTTT. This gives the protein CASSPTSGGLSGELFF.

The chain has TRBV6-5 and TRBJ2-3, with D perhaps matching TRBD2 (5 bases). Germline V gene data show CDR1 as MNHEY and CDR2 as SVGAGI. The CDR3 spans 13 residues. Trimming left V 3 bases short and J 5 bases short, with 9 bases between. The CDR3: CASSYDGEDTQYF. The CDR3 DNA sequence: TGTGCCAGCAGTTATGACGGGGAAGATACGCAGTATTTT.

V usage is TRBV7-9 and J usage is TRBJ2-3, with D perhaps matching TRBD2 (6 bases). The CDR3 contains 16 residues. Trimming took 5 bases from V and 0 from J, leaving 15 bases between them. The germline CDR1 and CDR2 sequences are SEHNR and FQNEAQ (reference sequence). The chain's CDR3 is CASSLNRGSSTDTQYF. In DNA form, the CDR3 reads TGTGCCAGCAGCCTCAACCGGGGGTCTAGCACAGATACGCAGTATTTT.